This TCR beta chain was identified in a study of neurological immune-mediated disorders. Trimming took off 2 bases at V and 9 bases at J, with 14 bases between the two ends. The CDR3 totals 14 residues. The germline V gene encodes CDR1 LGHDT and CDR2 YNNKEL (reference sequence). TCRdb recomputed calls from the 5' RACE reads with MiXCR, one row per CDR3 protein. The table records 84,000 or so distinct CDR3 sequences, under 4.5% of them present only once. Time point of the sample: longitudinal time-point 3. This clonotype was recorded many times. V is TRBV3-1 and J is TRBJ2-1; D remains ambiguous. This TCR derives from a woman aged 55 to 70 with multiple sclerosis. Material: PBMCs. The CDR3 DNA reads as TGTGCCAGCAGCCAAATTAGCTCTAGAACTGAGCAGTTCTTC. Its translation: CASSQISSRTEQFF.